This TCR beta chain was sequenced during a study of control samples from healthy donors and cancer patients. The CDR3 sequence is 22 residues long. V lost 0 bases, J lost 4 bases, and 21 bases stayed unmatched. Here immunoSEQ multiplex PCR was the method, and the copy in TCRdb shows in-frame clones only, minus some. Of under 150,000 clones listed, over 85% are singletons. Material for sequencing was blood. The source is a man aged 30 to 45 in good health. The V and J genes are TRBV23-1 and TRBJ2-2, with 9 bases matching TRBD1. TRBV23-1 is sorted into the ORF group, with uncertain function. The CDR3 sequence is CASSQSGSPRGQGIWSTGELFF. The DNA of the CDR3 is TGCGCCAGCAGTCAATCGGGGAGTCCACGGGGACAGGGAATATGGAGCACCGGGGAGCTGTTTTTT.